A selection of T cell receptor beta chains follows, all from one sample in a study of T cell changes during pregnancy in multiple sclerosis. Libraries were prepared by immunoSEQ multiplex PCR; TCRdb keeps only in-frame clonotypes and omits some of them. The sample contains tens of thousands of clones, around 94% of which appear only once. The input for sequencing was peripheral blood, taken before pregnancy. Source of these receptors: a female donor with multiple sclerosis, enrolled in a pregnancy study. The CDR3 runs from the conserved cysteine through the conserved F or W. D genes are given only for firm matches. Not all rows give a size; the values are once, few, many and, for expanded clones, a class.

>15|.|TRBJ1-2|TRBD1|TRBV4-3
CASSQEDRGLGGYTF
TGCGCCAGCAGCCAGGAGGACAGGGGGTTGGGGGGCTACACCTTC
>17|.|TRBJ1-3|.|TRBV7-9
CASSLVLTRSAGNTIYF
TGTGCCAGCAGCTTAGTACTCACCCGTTCCGCTGGAAACACCATATATTTT
>13|.|TRBJ2-7|.|TRBV5-4
CASSLGSSYEQYF
TGTGCCAGCAGCTTGGGGAGCTCCTACGAGCAGTACTTC
>12|once|TRBJ2-7|.|TRBV30
CAWSVPGVEQYF
TGTGCCTGGAGTGTACCGGGAGTTGAGCAGTACTTC
>13|.|TRBJ2-3|.|TRBV5-5
CASSLRTGDTQYF
TGTGCCAGCAGCTTGCGCACAGGCGATACGCAGTATTTT
>16|.|TRBJ2-1|.|TRBV19
CASSKGPGSKYNEQFF
TGTGCCAGTAGTAAGGGTCCCGGGAGCAAGTACAATGAGCAGTTCTTC
>15|.|TRBJ2-7|.|TRBV6-1
CASSELAALPYEQYF
TGTGCCAGCAGTGAACTGGCAGCGCTTCCCTACGAGCAGTACTTC
>19|.|TRBJ2-2|TRBD2|TRBV4-3
CASSQVGLAGVIGTGELFF
TGCGCCAGCAGCCAAGTGGGACTAGCGGGAGTTATCGGGACCGGGGAGCTGTTTTTT
>17|.|TRBJ2-7|TRBD2|TRBV18
CASSPLGTSGIGYEQYF
TGTGCCAGCTCACCGCTGGGGACTAGCGGGATCGGGTACGAGCAGTACTTC
>17|.|TRBJ2-2|TRBD2|TRBV6-1
CASSEIAGGPGTGELFF
TGTGCCAGCAGTGAAATAGCGGGAGGGCCCGGAACCGGGGAGCTGTTTTTT
>13|.|TRBJ2-7|TRBD2|TRBV27
CASSLTSGNEQYF
TGTGCCAGCAGTTTAACTAGCGGGAACGAGCAGTACTTC
>14|.|TRBJ2-1|TRBD2|TRBV5-4
CASRRGGTYNEQFF
TGTGCCAGCAGGCGCGGGGGGACCTACAATGAGCAGTTCTTC
>14|.|TRBJ2-1|.|TRBV9
CASSVRQADNEQFF
TGTGCCAGCAGCGTAAGACAGGCTGACAATGAGCAGTTCTTC
>14|.|TRBJ1-2|TRBD1|TRBV9
CASSNGQGNYGYTF
TGTGCCAGCAGCAACGGACAGGGGAACTATGGCTACACCTTC
>13|.|TRBJ2-7|TRBD2|TRBV6-6
CASGGLAGDEQYF
TGTGCCAGCGGGGGACTAGCGGGAGACGAGCAGTACTTC
>14|.|TRBJ2-5|TRBD2|TRBV7-7
CASSPTSGKETQYF
TGTGCTAGCAGTCCGACTAGCGGCAAAGAGACCCAGTACTTC
>14|.|TRBJ2-7|.|TRBV7-9
CASSLKEPSYEQYF
TGTGCCAGCAGCTTAAAAGAGCCGAGCTACGAGCAGTACTTC
>14|.|TRBJ2-3|TRBD2|TRBV30
CAWGLAGVSNTQYF
TGTGCCTGGGGACTAGCGGGAGTTTCAAATACGCAGTATTTT
>13|.|TRBJ2-2|.|TRBV5-1
CASRPGVTGELFF
TGCGCCAGCAGGCCGGGAGTCACCGGGGAGCTGTTTTTT
>16|.|TRBJ2-5|.|TRBV18
CASSPTVLGQVETQYF
TGTGCCAGCTCACCGACAGTCTTGGGCCAGGTGGAGACCCAGTACTTC
>15|.|TRBJ2-7|TRBD2|TRBV6-6
CASASQRELTYEQYF
TGTGCCAGCGCCAGTCAGCGGGAGCTAACCTACGAGCAGTACTTC
>14|.|TRBJ2-7|TRBD1|TRBV10-3
CATGRDRDSYEQYF
TGTGCCACCGGCCGGGACAGGGACTCCTACGAGCAGTACTTC
>15|.|TRBJ2-2|TRBD2|TRBV7-2
CASSEGLAMTGELFF
TGTGCCAGCAGCGAGGGACTAGCGATGACCGGGGAGCTGTTTTTT
>14|once|TRBJ1-1|.|TRBV7-9
CASSLALRGTEAFF
TGTGCCAGCAGCTTAGCGCTTCGGGGCACTGAAGCTTTCTTT
>13|.|TRBJ2-7|TRBD1|TRBV10-3
CAIRDRGNGEQYF
TGTGCCATCCGGGACAGGGGAAATGGTGAGCAGTACTTC
>16|.|TRBJ2-6|.|TRBV7-2
CASSGRSGAGANVLTF
TGTGCCAGCAGCGGGAGATCAGGGGCTGGGGCCAACGTCCTGACTTTC
>15|.|TRBJ2-7|TRBD1|TRBV18
CASSPSRGGGYEQYF
TGTGCCAGCTCACCGTCCCGAGGGGGCGGCTACGAGCAGTACTTC
>16|once|TRBJ2-1|TRBD2|TRBV7-9
CASSPRLAGINNEQFF
TGTGCCAGCAGCCCACGCCTAGCGGGGATCAACAATGAGCAGTTCTTC
>13|.|TRBJ1-1|.|TRBV5-1
CASSLGGTDEAFF
TGCGCCAGCAGCCTAGGCGGGACGGACGAAGCTTTCTTT
>16|.|TRBJ2-5|.|TRBV14
CASSPQLNSEQETQYF
TGTGCCAGCAGCCCCCAGTTGAATAGCGAACAAGAGACCCAGTACTTC
>15|.|TRBJ1-2|TRBD1|TRBV5-1
CASSSGQASRAGYTF
TGCGCCAGCAGCTCAGGACAGGCCTCGAGGGCTGGCTACACCTTC
>15|.|TRBJ1-1|TRBD1|TRBV19
CASSIVGQGTTEAFF
TGTGCCAGTAGTATAGTCGGACAGGGTACCACTGAAGCTTTCTTT
>13|.|TRBJ1-3|.|TRBV18
CASSYGQGNTIYF
TGTGCCAGCTCTTACGGACAGGGAAACACCATATATTTT
>14|.|TRBJ2-3|.|TRBV7-2
CASSLVQGGDTQYF
TGTGCCAGCAGCTTAGTCCAGGGGGGAGATACGCAGTATTTT
>14|.|TRBJ2-7|TRBD2|TRBV27
CASSRLATPYEQYF
TGTGCCAGCAGTCGACTAGCGACCCCCTACGAGCAGTACTTC
>18|.|TRBJ2-3|TRBD2|TRBV11-2
CASSPRLAGVASTDTQYF
TGTGCCAGCAGCCCCCGACTAGCGGGAGTAGCGAGCACAGATACGCAGTATTTT